One sample yielded the 5 T cell receptor beta chains listed below, sequenced in a study of blood T cell repertoires in COVID-19. Repertoires were generated with immunoSEQ multiplex PCR, while TCRdb's copy carries only in-frame clones and drops some. The table includes 540,000 or so clones, about 89% detected once. Sequenced input: peripheral blood. The receptors stem from a woman in her 50s with COVID-19, enrolled during active disease.

The V and J genes are TRBV10-3 and TRBJ2-7, with D perhaps TRBD2 (6 bases). Trimming stripped 4 bases from V and 5 bases from J, with 9 bases between. Germline CDR1 and CDR2: ENHRY and SYGVKD. The CDR3 contains 12 residues. DNA for the CDR3: TGTGCCATCAGTGCCGGCGGGGACGAGCAGTACTTC. This encodes CAISAGGDEQYF.

The V gene is TRBV28, the J gene TRBJ1-1; D unresolved. Trimming removed 7 bases at V and 2 bases at J, with 5 bases between. Germline V gene data show CDR1 as MDHEN and CDR2 as SYDVKM. The CDR3 sequence is 11 residues long. CDR3 DNA: TGTGCCAGCACCTTAAACACTGAAGCTTTCTTT. It encodes CASTLNTEAFF.

This clone was counted a few times. The V call is TRBV6-6, the J call TRBJ2-1; 7 bases are shared with TRBD2. Per the germline V gene, CDR1 is MNHNY and CDR2 is SVGAGI (reference sequence). With V trimmed by 0 bases and J by 15 bases, 5 bases remained unmatched. This CDR3 region has 12 residues. The CDR3 is CASSYSSGVRFF. The CDR3 bases are TGTGCCAGCAGTTACTCGAGCGGGGTACGGTTCTTC.

The chain links TRBV19 to TRBJ1-5, with D uncertain. This CDR3 comprises 12 residues. In germline, CDR1 is LNHDA, CDR2 SQIVND (reference sequence). V was pared by 2 bases and J by 6 bases, with 5 bases between. This CDR3 reads CASSISIQPQHF. The CDR3, as DNA: TGTGCCAGTAGTATATCAATTCAGCCCCAGCATTTT.

The chain links TRBV7-2 to TRBJ2-1; tentatively, D is TRBD1 (6 bases). The CDR3 has 13 amino acids. CDR1 is SGHTA, CDR2 FQGNSA, per germline. V lost 3 bases to trimming and J lost 9 bases, with 12 bases between them. The CDR3 reads CASSLRQGIEQFF. Here the CDR3 DNA reads TGTGCCAGCAGCTTGCGCCAGGGGATTGAGCAGTTCTTC.